These T cell receptor beta chains were read from a single sample in a study of T cells in Graves' hyperthyroidism and ophthalmopathy. TCRdb called the multiplex PCR reads again in MiXCR, with one record for every CDR3 protein. The sample lists about 700,000 distinct CDR3 sequences; 45% were seen once. Input material: peripheral blood or thyroid tissue (not recorded which). Receptor source: an adult man with Graves' disease, either hyperthyroidism or ophthalmopathy (not recorded which). CDR3s leave out the opening cysteine and the closing phenylalanine or tryptophan.

v_call	j_call	cdr3_aa
TRBV6-5	TRBJ1-6	ASSYSTVPSYNSPLH
TRBV2	TRBJ1-5	ASRETRGADSNQPQH
TRBV25-1	TRBJ1-4	ASSAPHSGGGLVEKLF
TRBV29-1	TRBJ1-2	SGGTGTNYGYT
TRBV9	TRBJ2-5	ASSVSQGRGTQY
TRBV5-4	TRBJ1-1	ASSLTGGPEAF
TRBV19	TRBJ1-2	ASSIDRLLTGYYT
TRBV19	TRBJ1-1	ASGLYGVNTEAF
TRBV10-3	TRBJ2-7	ATRDRGRAYEQY
TRBV24-1	TRBJ2-5	ATSKDSGEQETQY
TRBV7-3	TRBJ1-2	ASSLRGQGGIAIYGYT
TRBV19	TRBJ1-3	ASSILGDFSGNTIY
TRBV20-1	TRBJ1-2	SATSRGRDYGYT
TRBV29-1	TRBJ1-5	SVVVAGGDQPQH
TRBV9	TRBJ2-2	ASSVVGGHTGELF
TRBV2	TRBJ2-5	ASSLSTNQETQY
TRBV24-1	TRBJ2-3	ATSDGAGDTQY
TRBV29-1	TRBJ1-2	SVASQVSGYT
TRBV19	TRBJ1-1	ASRWDPNTEAF
TRBV4-1	TRBJ1-3	ASSHLGQGGNTIY
TRBV20-1	TRBJ1-4	SALGTGINEKLF
TRBV5-1	TRBJ1-1	ASRERTVLLGTEAF
TRBV19	TRBJ1-5	ASRTVNSNQPQH
TRBV7-6	TRBJ1-1	ASSWKGADTEAF
TRBV28	TRBJ1-2	ASSLGDRDRYGYT
TRBV5-1	TRBJ1-1	ANSWTGGAAEAF
TRBV2	TRBJ2-5	ASRRDSSLAGIPPYQETQY
TRBV7-9	TRBJ2-7	ASSLGSLNEQY
TRBV19	TRBJ2-7	ASNGGGSTYEQY
TRBV5-4	TRBJ2-2	ATTGLAKAGELF
TRBV5-6	TRBJ1-6	ASSRGVFNSPLH
TRBV20-1	TRBJ1-5	SARRTDRLGSEH
TRBV7-9	TRBJ2-7	ASSLTGDRPGV
TRBV25-1	TRBJ2-5	ASSWTTGKETQY
TRBV20-1	TRBJ2-5	SARPGRAPRQETQY
TRBV7-9	TRBJ1-5	ASSTGTGFFSNQPQH
TRBV25-1	TRBJ2-7	ASVGPGSYEQY
TRBV15	TRBJ2-7	ATSRDLGTGGTYEQY
TRBV2	TRBJ1-1	ASTRPGEGRNEAF
TRBV20-1	TRBJ1-1	SAGQSSEAF
TRBV12-3/TRBV12-4	TRBJ1-2	ASHGTGGNYGYT